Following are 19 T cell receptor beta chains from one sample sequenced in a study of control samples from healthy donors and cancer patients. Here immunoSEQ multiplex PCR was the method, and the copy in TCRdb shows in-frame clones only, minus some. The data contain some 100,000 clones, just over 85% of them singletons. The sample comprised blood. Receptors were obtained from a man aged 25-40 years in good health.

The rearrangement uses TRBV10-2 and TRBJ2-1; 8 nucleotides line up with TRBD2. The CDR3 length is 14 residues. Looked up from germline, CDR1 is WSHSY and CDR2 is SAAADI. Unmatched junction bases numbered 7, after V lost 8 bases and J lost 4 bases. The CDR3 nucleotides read TGCGCCAGCCTAGCCGGCGGGAGGTACAATGAGCAGTTCTTC. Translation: CASLAGGRYNEQFF.

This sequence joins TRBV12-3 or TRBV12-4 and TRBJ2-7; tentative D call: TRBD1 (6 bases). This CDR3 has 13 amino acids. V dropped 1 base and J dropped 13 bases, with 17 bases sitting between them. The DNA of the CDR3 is TGTGCCAGCAGTTTAGGCCCGGGACACTGGGACTACTTC. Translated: CASSLGPGHWDYF.

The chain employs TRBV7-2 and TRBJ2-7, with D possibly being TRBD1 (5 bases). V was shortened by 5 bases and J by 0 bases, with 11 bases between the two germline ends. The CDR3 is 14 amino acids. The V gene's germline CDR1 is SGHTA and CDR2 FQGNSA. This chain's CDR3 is CASSTRQSSYEQYF. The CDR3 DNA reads TGTGCCAGCAGCACACGACAGAGCTCCTACGAGCAGTACTTC. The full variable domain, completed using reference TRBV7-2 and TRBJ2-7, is GAGVSQSPSNKVTEKGKDVELRCDPISGHTALYWYRQSLGQGLEFLIYFQGNSAPDKSGLPSDRFSAERTGGSVSTLTIQRTQQEDSAVYLCASSTRQSSYEQYFGPGTRLTVT.

The CDR3 nucleotides are TGTGCCAGCACCCGTTCGGGTGCGGGGGGGCAGTACTTC. Amino acid sequence: CASTRSGAGGQYF. The chain recombines TRBV12-3 or TRBV12-4 with TRBJ2-7, with TRBD2 matching 8 bases. The length of the CDR3 is 13 residues. Trimming at V came to 7 bases and at J to 9 bases, leaving 11 bases not matched to a gene.

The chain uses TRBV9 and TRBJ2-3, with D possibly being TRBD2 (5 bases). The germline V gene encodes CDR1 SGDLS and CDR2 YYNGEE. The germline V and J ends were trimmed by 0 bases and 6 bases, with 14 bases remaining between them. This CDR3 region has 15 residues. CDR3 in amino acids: CASSVGTLPSDTQYF. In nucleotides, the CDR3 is TGTGCCAGCAGCGTAGGGACTTTACCGTCGGATACGCAGTATTTT.

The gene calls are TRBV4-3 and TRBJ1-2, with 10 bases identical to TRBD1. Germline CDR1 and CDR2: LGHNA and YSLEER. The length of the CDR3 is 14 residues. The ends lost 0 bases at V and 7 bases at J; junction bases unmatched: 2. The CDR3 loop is CASSQDRDRGGYTF. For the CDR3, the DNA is TGCGCCAGCAGCCAAGACCGGGACAGGGGTGGCTACACCTTC.

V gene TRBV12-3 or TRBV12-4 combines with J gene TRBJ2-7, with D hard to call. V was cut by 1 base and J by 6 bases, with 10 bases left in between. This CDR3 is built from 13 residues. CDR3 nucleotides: TGTGCCAGCAGTTTAGACTTCCTGGGCGAGCAGTACTTC. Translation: CASSLDFLGEQYF.

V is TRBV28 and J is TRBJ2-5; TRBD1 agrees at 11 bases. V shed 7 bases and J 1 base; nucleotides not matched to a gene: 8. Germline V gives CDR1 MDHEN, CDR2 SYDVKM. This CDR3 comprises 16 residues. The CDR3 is CASTEGQGALQETQYF. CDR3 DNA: TGTGCCAGCACCGAAGGACAGGGGGCGCTCCAAGAGACCCAGTACTTC.

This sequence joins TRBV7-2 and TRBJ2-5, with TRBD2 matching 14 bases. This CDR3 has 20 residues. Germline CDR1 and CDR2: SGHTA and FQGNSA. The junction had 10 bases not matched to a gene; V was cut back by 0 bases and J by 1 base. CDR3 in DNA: TGTGCCAGCAGCTTAGCGGGGGGACTAGCGGGAGCAGGTCTCCAAGAGACCCAGTACTTC. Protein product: CASSLAGGLAGAGLQETQYF. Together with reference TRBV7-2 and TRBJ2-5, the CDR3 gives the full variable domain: GAGVSQSPSNKVTEKGKDVELRCDPISGHTALYWYRQSLGQGLEFLIYFQGNSAPDKSGLPSDRFSAERTGGSVSTLTIQRTQQEDSAVYLCASSLAGGLAGAGLQETQYFGPGTRLLVL.

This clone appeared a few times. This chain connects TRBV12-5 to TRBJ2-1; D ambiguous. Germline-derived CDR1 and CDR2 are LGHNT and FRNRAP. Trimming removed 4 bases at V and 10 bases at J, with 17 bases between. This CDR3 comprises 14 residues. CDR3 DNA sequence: TGTGCTAGTGGTTCCCGACCCCTGGTTGTGGAGCAGTTCTTC. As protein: CASGSRPLVVEQFF.

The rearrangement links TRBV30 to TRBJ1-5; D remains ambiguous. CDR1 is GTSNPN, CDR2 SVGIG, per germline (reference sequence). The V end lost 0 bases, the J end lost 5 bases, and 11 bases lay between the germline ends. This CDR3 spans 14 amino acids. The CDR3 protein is CAWSVALVDQPQHF. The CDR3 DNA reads TGTGCCTGGAGTGTCGCGCTGGTCGATCAGCCCCAGCATTTT.

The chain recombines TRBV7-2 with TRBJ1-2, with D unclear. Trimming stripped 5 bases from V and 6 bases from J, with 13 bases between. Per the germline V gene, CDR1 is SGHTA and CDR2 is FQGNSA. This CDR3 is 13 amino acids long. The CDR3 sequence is CASSHPQLDGYTF. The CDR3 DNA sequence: TGTGCCAGCAGCCACCCCCAACTCGATGGCTACACCTTC. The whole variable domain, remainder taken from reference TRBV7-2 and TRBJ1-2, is GAGVSQSPSNKVTEKGKDVELRCDPISGHTALYWYRQSLGQGLEFLIYFQGNSAPDKSGLPSDRFSAERTGGSVSTLTIQRTQQEDSAVYLCASSHPQLDGYTFGSGTRLTVV.

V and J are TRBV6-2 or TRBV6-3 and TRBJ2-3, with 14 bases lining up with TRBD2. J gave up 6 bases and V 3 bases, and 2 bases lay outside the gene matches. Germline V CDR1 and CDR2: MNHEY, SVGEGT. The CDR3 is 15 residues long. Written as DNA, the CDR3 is TGTGCCAGCAGTTATCGACTAGCGGGAGGGGATACGCAGTATTTT. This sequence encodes CASSYRLAGGDTQYF.

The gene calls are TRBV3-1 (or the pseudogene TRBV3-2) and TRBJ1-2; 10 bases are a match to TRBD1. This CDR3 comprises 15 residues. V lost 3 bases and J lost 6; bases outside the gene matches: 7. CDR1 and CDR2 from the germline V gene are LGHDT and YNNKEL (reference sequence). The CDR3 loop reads CASSHRGQGVHGYTF. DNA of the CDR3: TGTGCCAGCAGCCACAGAGGACAGGGGGTTCATGGCTACACCTTC.

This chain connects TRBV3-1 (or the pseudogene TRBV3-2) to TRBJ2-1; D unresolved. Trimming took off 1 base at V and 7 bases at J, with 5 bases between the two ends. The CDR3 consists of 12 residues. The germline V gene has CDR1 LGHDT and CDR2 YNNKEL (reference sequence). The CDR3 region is CASSQASNEQFF. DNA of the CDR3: TGTGCCAGCAGCCAAGCTTCAAATGAGCAGTTCTTC.

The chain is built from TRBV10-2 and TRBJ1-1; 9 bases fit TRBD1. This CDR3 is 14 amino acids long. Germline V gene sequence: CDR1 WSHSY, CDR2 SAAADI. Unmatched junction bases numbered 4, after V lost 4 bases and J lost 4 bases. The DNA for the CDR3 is TGCGCCAGCAGTGCGACAGGGGGTGGCACTGAAGCTTTCTTT. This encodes CASSATGGGTEAFF.

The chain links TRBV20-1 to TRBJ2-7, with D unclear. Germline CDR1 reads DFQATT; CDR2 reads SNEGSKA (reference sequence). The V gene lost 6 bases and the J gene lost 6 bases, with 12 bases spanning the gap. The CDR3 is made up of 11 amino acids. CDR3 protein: CSAVLGFEQYF. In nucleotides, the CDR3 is TGCAGTGCGGTTTTGGGTTTCGAGCAGTACTTC.

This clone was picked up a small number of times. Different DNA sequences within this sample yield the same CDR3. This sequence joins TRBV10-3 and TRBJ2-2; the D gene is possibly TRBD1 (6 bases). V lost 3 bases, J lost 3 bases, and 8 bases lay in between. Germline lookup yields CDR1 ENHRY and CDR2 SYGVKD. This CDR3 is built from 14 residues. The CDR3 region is CAISDAGDTGELFF. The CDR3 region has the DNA TGTGCCATCAGTGATGCAGGGGACACCGGGGAGCTGTTTTTT.

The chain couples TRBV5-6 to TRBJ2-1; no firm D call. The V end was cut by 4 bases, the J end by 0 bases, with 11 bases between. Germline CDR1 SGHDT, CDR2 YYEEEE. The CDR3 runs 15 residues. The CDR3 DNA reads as TGTGCCAGCAGCAAACATGCCAGCTCCTACAATGAGCAGTTCTTC. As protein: CASSKHASSYNEQFF.